The clone carrying this T cell receptor (beta chain) showed up just a few times. Its cognate antigen is unknown. TCRbeta library preparation incorporated unique molecular identifiers. TCRdb used MiXCR to reprocess the PCR reads, holding one entry per CDR3 protein. The table records approximately 270,000 distinct CDR3 sequences, around 25% of them present only once. The sample comes from a study of T-cell reconstitution after alpha-beta-depleted transplantation in children. General study results and limits: Recipient T cells and thymic progenitors that survived gave rise to the high TCRbeta diversity observed at day 60 in some patients. Once a year had passed after transplant, T-cell counts and diversity came mostly from newly produced T cells. Two months or so post-transplant, alpha-beta T cells reportedly derived from several hundred expanded graft clones.

The origin of this receptor is a female patient between 2 and 15 years old who had a stem cell transplant for congenital amegakaryocytic thrombocytopenia, so the T cells may come from the graft donor. Sequencing used PBMCs, mostly from graft donor cells, obtained 360 days after TCRalphabeta/CD19-depleted stem cell transplant.

CDR3 loop: CASTMDRARGYTF. DNA of the CDR3: TGTGCCAGCACCATGGACAGGGCCCGTGGCTACACCTTC. The gene calls are TRBV28 and TRBJ1-2; 8 bases align to TRBD1. The V gene end was trimmed by 7 bases and the J gene end by 7 bases; junction bases not matched to a gene: 8. The germline CDR1 and CDR2 sequences are MDHEN and SYDVKM. The CDR3 length is 13 residues.